These 4 T cell receptor beta chains were sequenced from one sample in a study of T cell responses to AZD1222 COVID-19 vaccine. Sequencing used immunoSEQ multiplex PCR; TCRdb keeps in-frame clones, though not all of them. The sample shows under 110,000 clones, more than 75% of them seen only once. This material consisted of peripheral blood, taken 28 days after the second AZD1222 dose. The receptors were gathered from an adult who received the AZD1222 COVID-19 vaccine.

The rearrangement uses TRBV27 and TRBJ2-2, with no clear D. Germline lookup yields CDR1 MNHEY and CDR2 SMNVEV (reference sequence). The CDR3 runs 12 residues. V was trimmed by 4 bases and J by 7 bases, leaving 7 bases between them. The CDR3 DNA is TGTGCCAGCAGTTCCTATATCGGGGAGCTGTTTTTT. The encoded protein is CASSSYIGELFF.

The genes are TRBV28 and TRBJ2-7; TRBD2 matches at 13 bases. CDR1 is MDHEN and CDR2 is SYDVKM in the germline V gene. V trimming: 5 bases; J trimming: 7 bases; junction bases outside the gene matches: 8. The CDR3 is 15 residues long. The CDR3 sequence is CASSPWTSGSGEQYF. The CDR3 nucleotides read TGTGCCAGCAGTCCCTGGACTAGCGGGAGTGGGGAGCAGTACTTC.

This clone was detected only a few times. The CDR3 DNA reads as TGCAGCGCGACGACTAGCAGAGGAGAGACCCAGTACTTC. It translates to CSATTSRGETQYF. The V call is TRBV29-1, the J call TRBJ2-5; 7 bases fit TRBD2. After removal of 7 bases from V and 4 bases from J, the junction contained 9 bases not matched to a gene. The CDR3 is 13 residues long. Per the germline V gene, CDR1 is SQVTM and CDR2 is ANQGSEA.

This chain uses TRBV5-6 with TRBJ1-4; 9 bases match TRBD1. This CDR3 has 14 residues. Unmatched junction bases numbered 3, after V lost 2 bases and J lost 7 bases. Germline lookup yields CDR1 SGHDT and CDR2 YYEEEE. In DNA form, the CDR3 reads TGTGCCAGCAGCTTTGGGACAGGGATTGAAAAACTGTTTTTT. Protein product: CASSFGTGIEKLFF.